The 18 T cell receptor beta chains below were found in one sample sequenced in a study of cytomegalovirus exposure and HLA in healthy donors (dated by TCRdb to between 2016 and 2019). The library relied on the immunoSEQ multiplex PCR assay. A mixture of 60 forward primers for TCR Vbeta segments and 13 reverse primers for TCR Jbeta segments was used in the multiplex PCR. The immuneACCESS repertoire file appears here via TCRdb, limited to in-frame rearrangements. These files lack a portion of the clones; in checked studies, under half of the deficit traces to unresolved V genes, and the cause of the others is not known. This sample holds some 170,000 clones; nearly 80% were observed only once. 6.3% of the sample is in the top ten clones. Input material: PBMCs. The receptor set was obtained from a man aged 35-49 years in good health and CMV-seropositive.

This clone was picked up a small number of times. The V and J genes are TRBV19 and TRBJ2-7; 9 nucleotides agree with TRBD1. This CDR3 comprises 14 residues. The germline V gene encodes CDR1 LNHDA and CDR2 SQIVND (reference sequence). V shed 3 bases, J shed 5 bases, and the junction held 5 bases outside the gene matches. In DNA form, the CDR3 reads TGTGCCAGTAGTATTGGGGACAGGGCTCACGAGCAGTACTTC. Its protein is CASSIGDRAHEQYF.

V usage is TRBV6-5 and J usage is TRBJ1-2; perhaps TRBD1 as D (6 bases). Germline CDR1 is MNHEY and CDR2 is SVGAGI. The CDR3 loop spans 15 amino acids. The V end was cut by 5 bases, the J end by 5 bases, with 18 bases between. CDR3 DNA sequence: TGTGCCAGCAGTCCCTCGGCAGGGGCAAATTATGGCTACACCTTC. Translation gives CASSPSAGANYGYTF.

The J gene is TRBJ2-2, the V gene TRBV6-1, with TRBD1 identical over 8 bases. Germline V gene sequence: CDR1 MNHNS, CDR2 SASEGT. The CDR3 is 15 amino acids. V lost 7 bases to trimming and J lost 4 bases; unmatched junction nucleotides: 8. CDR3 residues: CASTQDRASTGELFF. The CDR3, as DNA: TGTGCCAGCACTCAGGACAGGGCAAGCACCGGGGAGCTGTTTTTT.

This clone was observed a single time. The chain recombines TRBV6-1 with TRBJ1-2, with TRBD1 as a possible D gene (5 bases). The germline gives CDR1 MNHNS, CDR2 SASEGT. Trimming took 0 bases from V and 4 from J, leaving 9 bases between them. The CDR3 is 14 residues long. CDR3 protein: CASSEARGGYGYTF. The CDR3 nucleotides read TGTGCCAGCAGTGAAGCACGCGGGGGCTATGGCTACACCTTC.

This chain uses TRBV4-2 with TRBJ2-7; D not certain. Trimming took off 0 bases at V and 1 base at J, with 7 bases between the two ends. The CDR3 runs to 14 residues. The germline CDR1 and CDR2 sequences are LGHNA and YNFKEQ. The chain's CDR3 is CASSQDGLSYEQYF. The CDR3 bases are TGTGCCAGCAGCCAAGACGGGTTATCCTACGAGCAGTACTTC.

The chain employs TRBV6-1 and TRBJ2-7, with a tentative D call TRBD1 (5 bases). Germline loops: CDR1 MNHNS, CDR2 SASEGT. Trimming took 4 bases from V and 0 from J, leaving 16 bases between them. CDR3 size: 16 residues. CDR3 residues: CASSGQTQRSSYEQYF. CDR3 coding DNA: TGTGCCAGCAGTGGACAGACACAAAGGAGCTCCTACGAGCAGTACTTC.

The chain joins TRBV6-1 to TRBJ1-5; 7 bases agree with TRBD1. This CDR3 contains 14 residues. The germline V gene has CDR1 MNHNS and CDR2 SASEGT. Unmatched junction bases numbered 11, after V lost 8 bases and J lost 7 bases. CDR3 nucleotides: TGTGCCAGCGGAAAGACAGGGATGGGCCAGCCCCAGCATTTT. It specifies CASGKTGMGQPQHF.

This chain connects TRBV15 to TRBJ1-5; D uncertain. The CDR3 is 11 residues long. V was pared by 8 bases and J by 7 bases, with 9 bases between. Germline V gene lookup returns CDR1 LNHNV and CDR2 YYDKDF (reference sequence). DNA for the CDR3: TGTGCCACCGGGTTGAGGCAGCCCCAGCATTTT. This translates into CATGLRQPQHF.

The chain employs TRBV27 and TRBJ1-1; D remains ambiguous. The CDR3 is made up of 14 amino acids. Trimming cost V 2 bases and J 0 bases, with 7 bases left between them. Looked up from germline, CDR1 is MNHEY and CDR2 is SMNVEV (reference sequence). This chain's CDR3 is CASSLGEMNTEAFF. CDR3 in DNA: TGTGCCAGCAGTTTAGGAGAGATGAACACTGAAGCTTTCTTT.

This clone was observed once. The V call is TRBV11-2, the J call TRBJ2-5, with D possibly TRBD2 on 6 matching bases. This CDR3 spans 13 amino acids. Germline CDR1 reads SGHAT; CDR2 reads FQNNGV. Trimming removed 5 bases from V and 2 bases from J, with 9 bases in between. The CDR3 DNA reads TGTGCCAGCAGCAGGGACTTTCAAGAGACCCAGTACTTC. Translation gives CASSRDFQETQYF.

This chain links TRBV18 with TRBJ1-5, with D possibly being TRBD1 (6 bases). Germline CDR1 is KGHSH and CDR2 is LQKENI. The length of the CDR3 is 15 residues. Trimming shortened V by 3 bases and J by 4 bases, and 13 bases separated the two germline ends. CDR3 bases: TGTGCCAGCTCACCGCAAGGGGGAATTAATCAGCCCCAGCATTTT. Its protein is CASSPQGGINQPQHF.

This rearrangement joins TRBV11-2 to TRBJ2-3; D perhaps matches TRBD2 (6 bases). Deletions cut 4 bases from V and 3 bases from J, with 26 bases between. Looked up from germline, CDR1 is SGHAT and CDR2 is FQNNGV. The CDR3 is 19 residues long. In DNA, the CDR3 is TGTGCCAGCAGCTACTCCTTTGTCCCTAGCGCACTTGGAACAGATACGCAGTATTTT. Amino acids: CASSYSFVPSALGTDTQYF.

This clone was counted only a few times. The CDR3 coding sequence is TGTGCCAGCAGCTTAGTTGGGGGGCTAGCGGGCTTATACGAGCAGTACTTC. Translating gives CASSLVGGLAGLYEQYF. The chain recombines TRBV7-6 with TRBJ2-7, with TRBD2 matching over 8 bases. Trimming cost V 1 base and J 4 bases; bases outside gene matches: 12. The V gene's germline CDR1 is SGHVS and CDR2 FNYEAQ. This CDR3 region has 17 residues.

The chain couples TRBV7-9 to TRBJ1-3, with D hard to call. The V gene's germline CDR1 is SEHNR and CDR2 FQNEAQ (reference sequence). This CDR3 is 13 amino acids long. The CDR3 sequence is CSSALADRNTIYF. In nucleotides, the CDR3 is TGTTCCTCTGCTTTAGCGGATCGAAACACCATATATTTT.

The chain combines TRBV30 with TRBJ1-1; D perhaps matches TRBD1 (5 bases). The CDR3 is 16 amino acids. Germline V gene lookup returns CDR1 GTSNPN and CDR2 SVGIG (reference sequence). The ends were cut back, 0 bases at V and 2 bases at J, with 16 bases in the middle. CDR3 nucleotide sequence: TGTGCCTGGAGTGTAACAAATTACAGGCCAAACACTGAAGCTTTCTTT. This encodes CAWSVTNYRPNTEAFF.

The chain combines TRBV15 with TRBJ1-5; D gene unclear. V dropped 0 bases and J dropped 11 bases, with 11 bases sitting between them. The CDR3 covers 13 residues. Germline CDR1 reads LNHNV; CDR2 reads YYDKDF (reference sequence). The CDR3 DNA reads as TGTGCCACCAGCAGAGATCGACGCGGGGCCCAGCATTTT. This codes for CATSRDRRGAQHF.

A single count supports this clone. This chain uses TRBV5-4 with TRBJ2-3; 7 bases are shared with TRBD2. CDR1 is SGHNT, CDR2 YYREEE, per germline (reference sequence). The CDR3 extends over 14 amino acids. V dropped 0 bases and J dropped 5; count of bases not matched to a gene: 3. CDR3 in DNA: TGTGCCAGCAGCTTGGTGGCGGGAGAAGATACGCAGTATTTT. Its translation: CASSLVAGEDTQYF.

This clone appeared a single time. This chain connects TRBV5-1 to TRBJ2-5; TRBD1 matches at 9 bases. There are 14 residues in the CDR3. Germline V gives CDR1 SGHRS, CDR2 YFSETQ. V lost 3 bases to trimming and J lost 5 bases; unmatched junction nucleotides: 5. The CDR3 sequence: CASSYTGGWETQYF. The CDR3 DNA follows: TGCGCCAGCAGCTACACAGGGGGCTGGGAGACCCAGTACTTC.